The present entry profiles one T cell receptor beta chain with its context. As yet, its antigen is unknown. These data belong to a study of T cell responses to AZD1222 COVID-19 vaccine. Study-level findings and limits: Repertoire collection took place solely once the T cell response had peaked. Spike-specific TCR breadth and depth both grew after two AZD1222 doses.

The CDR3 has 15 residues. The germline V gene has CDR1 LNHDA and CDR2 SQIVND (reference sequence). V was trimmed by 6 bases and J by 2 bases, leaving 14 bases between them. Measured with immunoSEQ multiplex PCR; TCRdb has only the in-frame clones, and not every one. The sample has tens of thousands of clones, approximately 85% seen once; the top ten hold more than 9%. This clonotype was sampled from an adult who received the AZD1222 COVID-19 vaccine. Sequenced here: peripheral blood, sampled 28 days after the second AZD1222 dose. The chain has TRBV19 and TRBJ1-5; no reliable D call. Written as DNA, the CDR3 is TGTGCCAGTAGCTCTATGGGGAACCGCAATCAGCCCCAGCATTTT. It yields the protein CASSSMGNRNQPQHF.